The sample holds one count of the clone carrying this T cell receptor beta chain. The sample originates from a study of blood T cell repertoires in COVID-19. Study-wide context: Some COVID-19 samples were acute and others convalescent; all came from the United States, Italy and Spain. Sources were T cells, B-cell-depleted T cells, or PBMCs; the material itself was cDNA or gDNA.

Per the original methods: Quantification of nucleated cells was approximated via reference gene primer amplification. Clones were read by immunoSEQ multiplex PCR, and TCRdb kept only the in-frame ones, dropping some. V and J calls and clone size are as listed in that table; D and trimming were resolved from the DNA. This sample yields about 670,000 clones, of which approximately 90% are seen a single time; about 0.24% belongs to the top ten. This CDR3 comprises 13 residues. Germline CDR1 MNHEY, CDR2 SVGAGI. With V trimmed by 3 bases and J by 8 bases, 4 bases remained unmatched. The TCR comes from a woman under 30 with acute or convalescent COVID-19. This sequence joins TRBV6-5 and TRBJ2-1, with 7 bases fitting TRBD2. The sample consisted of peripheral blood. CDR3 loop: CASSYWGGYEQFF. CDR3 bases: TGTGCCAGCAGTTATTGGGGGGGGTATGAGCAGTTCTTC.